Each of the 19 T cell receptor beta chains below was sequenced from the same sample in a study of Ad26.COV2.S vaccination and SARS-CoV-2 variants. Only in-frame clones appear in the TCRdb table, and some are missing; sequencing was by immunoSEQ multiplex PCR. The sample contains some 190,000 clones, about 83% of which appear only once. The sample in question was peripheral blood, obtained after recovery from COVID-19. These receptors came from a human donor who had recovered from COVID-19.

The chain joins TRBV9 to TRBJ2-2; 7 bases map to TRBD2. The CDR3 totals 15 residues. The germline CDR1 and CDR2 sequences are SGDLS and YYNGEE. J gave up 5 bases and V 7 bases, and 11 bases lay outside the gene matches. The CDR3 loop is CASRSVAGATGELFF. DNA of the CDR3: TGTGCCAGCCGGAGCGTGGCGGGAGCAACCGGGGAGCTGTTTTTT.

The chain employs TRBV5-1 and TRBJ2-3, with D perhaps given as TRBD1 or TRBD2 (5 bases each). The CDR3 is made up of 14 amino acids. Trimming took 4 bases from V and 3 from J, leaving 12 bases between them. Germline V gene lookup returns CDR1 SGHRS and CDR2 YFSETQ. This CDR3 reads CASSLVGATDTQYF. The CDR3 DNA follows: TGCGCCAGCAGCCTGGTCGGGGCGACAGATACGCAGTATTTT. Combining the CDR3 with reference TRBV5-1 and TRBJ2-3 gives the whole variable domain KAGVTQTPRYLIKTRGQQVTLSCSPISGHRSVSWYQQTPGQGLQFLFEYFSETQRNKGNFPGRFSGRQFSNSRSEMNVSTLELGDSALYLCASSLVGATDTQYFGPGTRLTVL.

This clone was detected once. The chain carries TRBV3-1 (or the pseudogene TRBV3-2) and TRBJ2-3; no firm D call. CDR3 length: 14 amino acids. V was pared by 0 bases and J by 6 bases, with 10 bases between. Germline lookup yields CDR1 LGHDT and CDR2 YNNKEL (reference sequence). The CDR3 loop is CASSQDAARDTQYF. Here the CDR3 DNA reads TGTGCCAGCAGCCAAGATGCCGCCAGGGATACGCAGTATTTT.

As to this clone: This same CDR3 is encoded by further DNA sequences in the sample. CDR3 coding DNA: TGTGCCAGCAGCTCGAGCTCTGGGGCCAACGTCCTGACTTTC. Translation gives CASSSSSGANVLTF. The chain combines TRBV7-2 with TRBJ2-6; D gene unclear. The germline V and J ends were trimmed by 4 bases and 0 bases, with 4 bases remaining between them. This CDR3 is built from 14 residues. The germline V gene encodes CDR1 SGHTA and CDR2 FQGNSA.

This CDR3 reads CASRPGTANNEKLFF. CDR3 nucleotide sequence: TGTGCCAGTAGGCCCGGGACAGCTAATAATGAAAAACTGTTTTTT. The chain carries TRBV19 and TRBJ1-4; 7 bases map to TRBD1. With V trimmed by 6 bases and J by 4 bases, 8 bases remained unmatched. The CDR3 is made up of 15 amino acids. In germline, CDR1 is LNHDA, CDR2 SQIVND (reference sequence).

This clone showed up just once. V usage is TRBV4-1 and J usage is TRBJ2-3, with 12 bases identical to TRBD2. This CDR3 comprises 19 residues. V was pared by 0 bases and J by 0 bases, with 7 bases of the junction left unmatched. The germline gives CDR1 MGHRA, CDR2 YSYEKL. The CDR3 loop reads CASSQEMTSGSLSTDTQYF. The CDR3 region has the DNA TGCGCCAGCAGCCAAGAAATGACTAGCGGGAGCCTTAGCACAGATACGCAGTATTTT.

The CDR3 DNA sequence: TGTGCCAGCAGCCAAGAAGTTTCGAACACCGGGGAGCTGTTTTTT. Translating it yields CASSQEVSNTGELFF. This sequence joins TRBV3-1 (or the pseudogene TRBV3-2) and TRBJ2-2; unclear D gene. There are 15 residues in the CDR3. V gave up 0 bases and J gave up 0 bases, with 5 bases separating them. Germline-derived CDR1 and CDR2 are LGHDT and YNNKEL (reference sequence).

The chain employs TRBV7-8 and TRBJ2-2; perhaps TRBD1 as D (6 bases). Trimming stripped 1 base from V and 2 bases from J, with 17 bases between. CDR1 is SGHVS, CDR2 FQNEAQ, per germline. CDR3 length: 18 amino acids. The CDR3 spells CASSLGGYGTPNTGELFF. CDR3 bases: TGTGCCAGCAGCTTAGGTGGATACGGGACACCTAACACCGGGGAGCTGTTTTTT.

V is TRBV4-1 and J is TRBJ1-5; TRBD1 matches at 10 bases. With 4 bases clipped from V and 2 bases from J, the junction kept 2 bases outside the gene matches. The CDR3 covers 15 residues. The germline gives CDR1 MGHRA, CDR2 YSYEKL. CDR3 nucleotides: TGCGCCAGCAGCCTAGGACAGGGGGGCAATCAGCCCCAGCATTTT. Translation gives CASSLGQGGNQPQHF.

Concerning this clone itself: The junction departs from germline at one end; a sequencing error may be responsible. The rearrangement joins TRBV2 to TRBJ2-1; D may be TRBD1 or TRBD2 (5 bases each). The CDR3 loop spans 12 amino acids. Looked up from germline, CDR1 is SNHLY and CDR2 is FYNNEI. CDR3 in DNA: TGTGCCAGCACCGCTGGGACCTCTCCCCCCCTCTTC. This gives the protein CASTAGTSPPLF.

The CDR3 spells CASSSGSATDTQYF. The CDR3 coding sequence is TGTGCCAGTAGTAGCGGGAGTGCCACAGATACGCAGTATTTT. This chain links TRBV19 with TRBJ2-3; 7 bases are shared with TRBD2. V shed 4 bases, J shed 2 bases, and the junction held 3 bases outside the gene matches. Germline assignment: CDR1 LNHDA and CDR2 SQIVND (reference sequence). The CDR3 has 14 amino acids.

The V and J genes are TRBV10-3 and TRBJ2-1; no definite D call. There are 12 residues in the CDR3. Deletions cut 1 base from V and 8 bases from J, with 6 bases between. CDR1 is ENHRY, CDR2 SYGVKD, per germline. CDR3 sequence (DNA): TGTGCCATCAGTGAGTTAGGATATGAGCAGTTCTTC. Translated: CAISELGYEQFF.

The CDR3 coding sequence is TGTGCCAACGAAACCGGGACTAGCGGAAAGACTTCTGGGGCCAACGTCCTGACTTTC. This gives the protein CANETGTSGKTSGANVLTF. This sequence joins TRBV21-1 and TRBJ2-6; no DNA check was done on the table's D call, TRBD2. TRBV21-1 is shown as a pseudogene. The CDR3 is made up of 19 amino acids.

The J gene is TRBJ2-1, the V gene TRBV2; D ambiguous. This CDR3 has 15 residues. V was clipped by 8 bases and J by 0 bases, with 14 bases between them. CDR1 is SNHLY and CDR2 is FYNNEI in the germline V gene. The CDR3 is CASLREGASYNEQFF. The CDR3 coding sequence is TGTGCCAGCCTACGAGAAGGAGCCTCCTACAATGAGCAGTTCTTC.

The chain uses TRBV27 and TRBJ2-7; 7 nucleotides match TRBD1. In germline, CDR1 is MNHEY, CDR2 SMNVEV (reference sequence). Trimming cost V 2 bases and J 4 bases; bases outside gene matches: 2. CDR3 length equals 13 residues. The CDR3 nucleotides read TGTGCCAGCAGTTTAACACAGGGGTACGAGCAGTACTTC. Translating gives CASSLTQGYEQYF.

This chain joins TRBV4-1 and TRBJ2-5, with D possibly TRBD2 on 7 matching bases. The CDR3 extends over 15 amino acids. Trimming pared 3 bases from V and 4 bases from J, leaving 15 bases between. CDR1 is MGHRA, CDR2 YSYEKL, per germline. The CDR3 bases are TGCGCCAGCAGCCACTATGGGGGGGGCCGAGAGACCCAGTACTTC. Its translation is CASSHYGGGRETQYF.

In regard to this clone: Compared with germline, one end of the junction differs, possibly owing to a read error. The rearrangement uses TRBV18 and TRBJ2-7, with unresolved D. The CDR3 has 13 amino acids. Germline CDR1 and CDR2: KGHSH and LQKENI. The CDR3 loop reads CASSPGTDYEQYF. CDR3 sequence (DNA): TGTGCCAGTTCACCAGGCACAGACTACGAGCAGTACTTC.

The chain employs TRBV7-3 and TRBJ2-3; D is undetermined. V was clipped by 4 bases and J by 0 bases, with 8 bases between them. This CDR3 is 14 amino acids long. Germline lookup yields CDR1 SGHTA and CDR2 FQGTGA. The CDR3: CASSSIGSTDTQYF. CDR3 nucleotides: TGTGCCAGCAGCTCCATAGGAAGCACAGATACGCAGTATTTT.

This chain uses TRBV14 with TRBJ2-2; the match to TRBD2 covers 7 bases. Per the germline V gene, CDR1 is SGHDN and CDR2 is FVKESK. The CDR3 loop spans 16 amino acids. After removal of 1 base from V and 4 bases from J, the junction contained 6 bases not matched to a gene. The chain's CDR3 is CASSQVALAATGELFF. The DNA of the CDR3 is TGTGCCAGCAGCCAAGTGGCCCTAGCGGCCACCGGGGAGCTGTTTTTT.